This T cell receptor beta chain was identified in a study of radiation and T cells in renal cell carcinoma. As for time point: baseline pretreatment blood. Treatment in this sample: 15 Gy SBRT to primary tumor, nephrectomy 4 weeks later. Assay: immunoSEQ multiplex PCR; the TCRdb copy retains only in-frame clones and omits some. The sample holds tens of thousands of clones; roughly four fifths are singletons and the top ten take roughly 6.8%. Trimming took off 2 bases at V and 4 bases at J, with 9 bases between the two ends. Germline V gene sequence: CDR1 SGHNT, CDR2 YENEEA. The CDR3 sequence is 13 residues long.

The sample consisted of blood, taken from a patient whose treatment included radiotherapy and nephrectomy. This clonotype originated in a man in his sixties with renal cell carcinoma. The rearrangement links TRBV11-3 to TRBJ2-7, with no clear D. As DNA, the CDR3 is TGTGCCAGCAGCTTAAAAGCCGGGTACGAGCAGTACTTC. It codes for CASSLKAGYEQYF.